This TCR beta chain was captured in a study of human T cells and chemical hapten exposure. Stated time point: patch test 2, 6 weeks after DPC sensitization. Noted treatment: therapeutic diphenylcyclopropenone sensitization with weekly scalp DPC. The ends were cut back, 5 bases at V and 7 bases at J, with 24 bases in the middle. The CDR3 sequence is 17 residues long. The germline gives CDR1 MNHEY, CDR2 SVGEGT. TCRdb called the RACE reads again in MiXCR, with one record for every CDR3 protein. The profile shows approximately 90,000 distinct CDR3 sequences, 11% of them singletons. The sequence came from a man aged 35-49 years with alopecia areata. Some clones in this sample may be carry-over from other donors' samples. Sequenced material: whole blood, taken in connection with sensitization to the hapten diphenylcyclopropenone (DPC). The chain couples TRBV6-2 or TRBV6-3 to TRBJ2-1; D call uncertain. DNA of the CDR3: TGTGCCAGCAGTAACCCGTTTCAGTTAGTCCACAGAAATGAGCAGTTCTTC. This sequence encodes CASSNPFQLVHRNEQFF.